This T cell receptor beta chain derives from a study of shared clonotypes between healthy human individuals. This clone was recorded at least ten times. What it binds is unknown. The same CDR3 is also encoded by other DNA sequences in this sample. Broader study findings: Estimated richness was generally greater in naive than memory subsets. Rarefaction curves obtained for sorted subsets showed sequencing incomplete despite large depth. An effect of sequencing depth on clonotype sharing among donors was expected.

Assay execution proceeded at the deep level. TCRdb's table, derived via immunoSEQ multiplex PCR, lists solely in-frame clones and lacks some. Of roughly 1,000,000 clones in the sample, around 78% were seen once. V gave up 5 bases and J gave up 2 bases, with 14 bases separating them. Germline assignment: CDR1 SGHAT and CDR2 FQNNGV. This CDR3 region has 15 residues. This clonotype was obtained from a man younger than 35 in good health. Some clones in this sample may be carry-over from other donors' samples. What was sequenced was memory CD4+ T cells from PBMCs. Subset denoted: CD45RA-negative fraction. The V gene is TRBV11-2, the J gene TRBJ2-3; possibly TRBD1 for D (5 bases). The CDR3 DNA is TGTGCCAGCAGCCCCCTTGACAGCTCCACAGATACGCAGTATTTT. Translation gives CASSPLDSSTDTQYF.